One T cell receptor beta chain is described in this entry. TCRdb passed the 5' RACE reads through MiXCR, listing each CDR3 protein once. The profile shows 200,000 to 250,000 distinct CDR3 sequences, around 6.6% of them singletons. The data originate from a study of identical twins. This CDR3 contains 15 residues. V was clipped by 5 bases and J by 2 bases; unmatched bases: 6. CDR1 SGHVS and CDR2 FNYEAQ come from the germline V gene. This sample was also put to use in a study of yellow fever vaccine responses in identical twins.

The chain employs TRBV7-6 and TRBJ1-1; TRBD1 agrees at 9 bases. The source of this sequence is a woman in her late teens or twenties in good health. What was sequenced was memory (CD45RO+) T cells sorted from blood. Written as DNA, the CDR3 is TGTGCCAGCAGCCTACAGACAGGGGGAAACACTGAAGCTTTCTTT. This sequence encodes CASSLQTGGNTEAFF.